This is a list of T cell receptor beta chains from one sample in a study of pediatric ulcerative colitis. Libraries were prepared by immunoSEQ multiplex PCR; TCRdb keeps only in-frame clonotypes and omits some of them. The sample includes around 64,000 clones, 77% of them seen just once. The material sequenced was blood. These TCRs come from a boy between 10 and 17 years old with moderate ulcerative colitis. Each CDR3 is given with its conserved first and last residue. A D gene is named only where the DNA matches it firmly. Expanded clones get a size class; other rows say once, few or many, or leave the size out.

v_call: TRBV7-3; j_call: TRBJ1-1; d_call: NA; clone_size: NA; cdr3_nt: TGTGCCAGCAGCTTGATGGACAGAAACACTGAAGCTTTCTTT; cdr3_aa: CASSLMDRNTEAFF
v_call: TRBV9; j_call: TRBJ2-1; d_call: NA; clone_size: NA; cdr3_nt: TGTGCCAGCAGTCCACTACCTAGCTCCTACAATGAGCAGTTCTTC; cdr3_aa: CASSPLPSSYNEQFF
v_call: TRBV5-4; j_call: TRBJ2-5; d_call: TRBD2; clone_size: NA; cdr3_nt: TGTGCCAGCAGCCCCGGGACTAGCTTTGCGACCCAGTACTTC; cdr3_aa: CASSPGTSFATQYF
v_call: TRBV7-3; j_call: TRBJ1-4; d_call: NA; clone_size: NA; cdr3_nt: TGTGCCAGCAGCCCGACAGGTAGAGGGAATGAAAAACTGTTTTTT; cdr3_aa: CASSPTGRGNEKLFF
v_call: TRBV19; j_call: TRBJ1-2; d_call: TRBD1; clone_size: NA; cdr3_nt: TGTGCCAGTAGAGGAGACAGGGGGGGCTATGGCTACACCTTC; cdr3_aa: CASRGDRGGYGYTF
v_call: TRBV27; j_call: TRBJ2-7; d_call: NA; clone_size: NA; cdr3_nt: TGTGCCAGCAGTTTATCGTTCGGGTTGGACGAGCAGTACTTC; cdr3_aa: CASSLSFGLDEQYF
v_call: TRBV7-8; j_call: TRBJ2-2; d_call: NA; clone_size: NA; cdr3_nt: TGTGCCAGCAGCCTACTTGACAGGTCTTTAGGGGAGCTGTTTTTT; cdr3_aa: CASSLLDRSLGELFF
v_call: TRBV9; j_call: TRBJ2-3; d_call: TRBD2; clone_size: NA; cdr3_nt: TGTGCCAGCAGCGTAGACCCTTGGCCGGGACTAGCGGGAGGTTCTAGCACAGATACGCAGTATTTT; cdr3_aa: CASSVDPWPGLAGGSSTDTQYF
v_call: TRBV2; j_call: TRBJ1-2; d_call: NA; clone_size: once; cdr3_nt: TGTGCCAGCAGTGAAATCCCCCAGGGGCCGGGTAACTATGGCTACACCTTC; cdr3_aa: CASSEIPQGPGNYGYTF
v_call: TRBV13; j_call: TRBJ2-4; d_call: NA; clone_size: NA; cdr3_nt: TGTGCCAGCAGCTCTCCGTCACCCGCGGGCATTCAGTACTTC; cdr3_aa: CASSSPSPAGIQYF
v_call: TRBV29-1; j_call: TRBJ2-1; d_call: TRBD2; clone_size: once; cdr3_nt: TGCAGCGTGGTAGCGGGAAACTCCTACAATGAGCAGTTCTTC; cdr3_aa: CSVVAGNSYNEQFF
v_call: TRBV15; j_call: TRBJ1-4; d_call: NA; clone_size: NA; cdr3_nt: TGTGCCACCAGCAGAGAGGGCAGGGGCCTTGCTAATGAAAAACTGTTTTTT; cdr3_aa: CATSREGRGLANEKLFF
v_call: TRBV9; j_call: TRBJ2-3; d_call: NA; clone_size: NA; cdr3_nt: TGTGCCAGCGGCGGGGACTCCTCTCCCACAGATACGCAGTATTTT; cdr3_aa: CASGGDSSPTDTQYF
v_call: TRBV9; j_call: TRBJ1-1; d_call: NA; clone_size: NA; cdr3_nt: TGTGCCAGCAGCTCTTTTCGATCTGAAGCTTTCTTT; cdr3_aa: CASSSFRSEAFF
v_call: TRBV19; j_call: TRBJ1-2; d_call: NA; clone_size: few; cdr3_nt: TGTGCCAGTCGGGACGCCGGACATGGCTACACCTTC; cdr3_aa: CASRDAGHGYTF
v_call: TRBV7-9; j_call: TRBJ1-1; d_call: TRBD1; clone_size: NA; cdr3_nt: TGTGCCAGCAGCTTAGTAGGGAGGGGCAGGGGGACTGAAGCTTTCTTT; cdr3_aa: CASSLVGRGRGTEAFF
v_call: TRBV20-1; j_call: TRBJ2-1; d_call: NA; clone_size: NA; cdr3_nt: TGCAGTGCTAGTGGCGGAGAGCAGTTCTTC; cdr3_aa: CSASGGEQFF
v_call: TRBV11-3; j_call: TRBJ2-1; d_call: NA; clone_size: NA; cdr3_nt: TGTGCCAGCAGGTCGGACAGCCACAATGAGCAGTTCTTC; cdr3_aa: CASRSDSHNEQFF